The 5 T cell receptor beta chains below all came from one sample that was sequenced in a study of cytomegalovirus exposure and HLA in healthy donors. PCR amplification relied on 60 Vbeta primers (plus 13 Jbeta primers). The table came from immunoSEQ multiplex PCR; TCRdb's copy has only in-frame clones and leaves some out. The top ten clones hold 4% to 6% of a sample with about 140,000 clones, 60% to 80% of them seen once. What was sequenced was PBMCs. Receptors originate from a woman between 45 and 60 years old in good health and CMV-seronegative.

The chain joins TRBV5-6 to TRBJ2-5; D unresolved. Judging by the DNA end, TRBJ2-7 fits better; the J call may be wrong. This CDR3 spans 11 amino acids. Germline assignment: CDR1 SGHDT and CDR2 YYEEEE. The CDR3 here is CASSFKYEQYF. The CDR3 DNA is TGTGCCAGCAGCTTTAAATACGAGCAGTACTTC.

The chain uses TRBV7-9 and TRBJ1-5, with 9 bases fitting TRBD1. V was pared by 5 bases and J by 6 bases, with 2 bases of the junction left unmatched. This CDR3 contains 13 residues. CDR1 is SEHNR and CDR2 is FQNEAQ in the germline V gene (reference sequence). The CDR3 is CASSGTGSQPQHF. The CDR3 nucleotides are TGTGCCAGCAGCGGGACAGGGAGTCAGCCCCAGCATTTT.

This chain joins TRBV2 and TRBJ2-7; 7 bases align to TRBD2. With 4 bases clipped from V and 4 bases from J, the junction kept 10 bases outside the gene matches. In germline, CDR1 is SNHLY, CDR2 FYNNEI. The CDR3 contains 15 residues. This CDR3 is CASSVLWTSRYEQYF. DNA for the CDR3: TGTGCCAGCAGTGTACTCTGGACTAGTAGATACGAGCAGTACTTC.

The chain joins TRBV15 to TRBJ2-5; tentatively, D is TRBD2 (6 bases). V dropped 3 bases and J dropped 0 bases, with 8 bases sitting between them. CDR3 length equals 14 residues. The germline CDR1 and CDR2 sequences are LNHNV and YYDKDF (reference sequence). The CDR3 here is CATSRDYYQETQYF. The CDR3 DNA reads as TGTGCCACCAGCAGGGACTATTACCAAGAGACCCAGTACTTC.

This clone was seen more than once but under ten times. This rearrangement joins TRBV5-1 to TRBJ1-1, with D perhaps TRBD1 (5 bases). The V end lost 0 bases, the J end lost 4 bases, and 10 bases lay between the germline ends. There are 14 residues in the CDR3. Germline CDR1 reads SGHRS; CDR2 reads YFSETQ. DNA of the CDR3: TGCGCCAGCAGCTTGGCCACGGGGGGCACTGAAGCTTTCTTT. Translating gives CASSLATGGTEAFF.